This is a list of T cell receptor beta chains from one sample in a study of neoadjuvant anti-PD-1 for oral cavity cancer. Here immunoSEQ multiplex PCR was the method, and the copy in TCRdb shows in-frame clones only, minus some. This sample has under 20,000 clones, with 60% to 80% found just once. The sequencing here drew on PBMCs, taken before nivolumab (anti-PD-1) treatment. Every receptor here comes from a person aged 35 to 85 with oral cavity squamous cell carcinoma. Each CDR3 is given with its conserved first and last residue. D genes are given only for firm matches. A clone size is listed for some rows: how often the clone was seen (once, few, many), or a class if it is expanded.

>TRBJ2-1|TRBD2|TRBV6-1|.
CASSALGAGGPYNEQFF
TGTGCCAGCAGTGCCCTTGGAGCGGGGGGGCCCTACAATGAGCAGTTCTTC
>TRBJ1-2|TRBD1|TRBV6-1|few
CASSAEAGGGYTF
TGTGCCAGCAGTGCGGAGGCAGGGGGAGGCTACACCTTC
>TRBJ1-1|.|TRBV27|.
CASGTGQLWTEAFF
TGTGCCAGCGGAACGGGTCAATTGTGGACTGAAGCTTTCTTT
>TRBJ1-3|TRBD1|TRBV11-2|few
CASSSPGGAGAGNTIYF
TGTGCCAGCAGCTCTCCAGGGGGCGCAGGTGCTGGAAACACCATATATTTT
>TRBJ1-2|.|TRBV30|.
CAWSLQVSGGRYGYTF
TGTGCCTGGAGTCTCCAAGTATCGGGGGGAAGGTATGGCTACACCTTC
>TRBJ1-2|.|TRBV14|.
CASSPQERYYGYTF
TGTGCCAGCAGCCCCCAGGAAAGATATTATGGCTACACCTTC
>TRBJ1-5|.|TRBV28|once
CASRGLGQPQHF
TGTGCCAGCAGAGGATTAGGTCAGCCCCAGCATTTT
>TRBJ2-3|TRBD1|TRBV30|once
CAWRGGLWDRGRDTQYF
TGTGCCTGGCGGGGGGGGCTGTGGGACAGGGGCAGGGATACGCAGTATTTT
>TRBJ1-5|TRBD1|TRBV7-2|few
CASSFDRGRDSNQPQHF
TGTGCCAGCAGCTTTGACAGGGGGCGGGATAGCAATCAGCCCCAGCATTTT
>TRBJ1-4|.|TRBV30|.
CAWGTFEKLFF
TGCGCCTGGGGGACGTTTGAAAAACTGTTTTTT
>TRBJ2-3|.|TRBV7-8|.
CASTLSRLGDTQYF
TGTGCCAGCACCCTCTCCCGTCTAGGAGATACGCAGTATTTT
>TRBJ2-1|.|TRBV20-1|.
CSASILHEQFF
TGCAGTGCTAGTATTCTGCATGAGCAGTTCTTC
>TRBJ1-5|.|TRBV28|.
CASVGERSYGTGQPQHF
TGTGCCAGCGTCGGGGAGCGTTCTTACGGGACGGGTCAGCCCCAGCATTTT
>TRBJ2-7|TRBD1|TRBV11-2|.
CASRGQTGQEQYF
TGTGCCAGCAGGGGGCAGACAGGGCAAGAGCAGTACTTC
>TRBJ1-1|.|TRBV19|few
CASSFRQALEAFF
TGTGCCAGTAGTTTCCGACAGGCACTTGAAGCTTTCTTT
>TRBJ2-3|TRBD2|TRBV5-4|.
CASSKALSGGADTQYF
TGTGCCAGCAGCAAGGCCCTCAGCGGGGGGGCAGATACGCAGTATTTT
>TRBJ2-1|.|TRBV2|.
CASISALKYNEQFF
TGTGCCAGCATAAGCGCGCTAAAATACAATGAGCAGTTCTTC
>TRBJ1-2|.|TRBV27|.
CASSLSPPTVNYGYTF
TGTGCCAGCAGTTTATCACCCCCGACAGTCAACTATGGCTACACCTTC
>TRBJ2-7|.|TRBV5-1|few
CASSRDNSYEQYF
TGCGCCAGCAGCCGGGACAACTCCTACGAGCAGTACTTC
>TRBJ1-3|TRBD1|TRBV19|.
CASSIGTAGNTIYF
TGTGCCAGTAGTATCGGGACAGCTGGAAACACCATATATTTT
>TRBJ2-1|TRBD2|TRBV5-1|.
CASSLGPSWGASGISYNEQFF
TGCGCCAGCAGCTTGGGACCCTCATGGGGGGCTAGCGGGATCTCCTACAATGAGCAGTTCTTC
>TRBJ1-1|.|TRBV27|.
CASSLYRGTEAFF
TGTGCCAGCAGTTTATATCGGGGGACTGAAGCTTTCTTT
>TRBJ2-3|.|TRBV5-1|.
CASSRQGSWSDTQYF
TGCGCCAGCAGCCGGCAGGGTTCTTGGTCAGATACGCAGTATTTT
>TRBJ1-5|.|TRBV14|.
CASSQTQGTQPQHF
TGTGCCAGCAGCCAGACACAGGGAACTCAGCCCCAGCATTTT
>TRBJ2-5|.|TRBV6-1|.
CASSGGRIQETQYF
TGTGCCAGCAGTGGGGGACGGATCCAAGAGACCCAGTACTTC
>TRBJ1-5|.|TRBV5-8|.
CASSFVGLVSNQPQHF
TGTGCCAGCAGCTTCGTGGGGCTGGTCAGCAATCAGCCCCAGCATTTT
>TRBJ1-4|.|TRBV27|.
CASSLSGIPNEKLFF
TGTGCCAGCAGTTTATCAGGGATACCTAATGAAAAACTGTTTTTT
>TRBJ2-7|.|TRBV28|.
CASTLRQAFSYEQYF
TGTGCCAGCACCCTGCGTCAGGCTTTCTCCTACGAGCAGTACTTC
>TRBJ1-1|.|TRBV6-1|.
CASSEANWGSTEAFF
TGTGCCAGCAGTGAAGCAAATTGGGGGAGCACTGAAGCTTTCTTT
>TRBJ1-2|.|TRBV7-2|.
CASSLGAINGYTF
TGTGCCAGCAGCTTAGGGGCAATAAATGGCTACACCTTC
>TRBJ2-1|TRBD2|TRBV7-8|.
CASMGLAGEGEQFF
TGTGCCAGCATGGGACTAGCGGGAGAGGGTGAGCAGTTCTTC
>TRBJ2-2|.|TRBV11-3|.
CASSSNTGELFF
TGTGCCAGCAGCTCCAACACCGGGGAGCTGTTTTTT
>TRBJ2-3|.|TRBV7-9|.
CASSSDTQYF
TGTGCCAGCAGCTCAGATACGCAGTATTTT
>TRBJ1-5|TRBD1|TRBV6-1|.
CASSVQGAGYQPQHF
TGTGCCAGCAGTGTACAGGGGGCGGGTTATCAGCCCCAGCATTTT
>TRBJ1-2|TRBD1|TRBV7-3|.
CASSLTRQGIYGYTF
TGTGCCAGCAGCTTAACGCGACAGGGTATTTATGGCTACACCTTC
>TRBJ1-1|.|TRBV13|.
CASSLGRASEAFF
TGTGCCAGCAGCTTAGGCCGTGCCTCTGAAGCTTTCTTT
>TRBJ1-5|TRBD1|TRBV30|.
CACSGQGNQPQHF
TGTGCCTGTTCGGGACAGGGTAATCAGCCCCAGCATTTT
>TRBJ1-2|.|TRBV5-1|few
CASSLGRLRGYGYTF
TGCGCCAGCAGCTTGGGGAGGCTACGGGGCTATGGCTACACCTTC
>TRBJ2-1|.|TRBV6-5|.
CASSLGVRDDEQFF
TGTGCCAGCAGTCTGGGTGTGAGGGATGATGAGCAGTTCTTC
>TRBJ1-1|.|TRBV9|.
CASSRTGNTEAFF
TGTGCCAGCAGCCGGACGGGGAACACTGAAGCTTTCTTT
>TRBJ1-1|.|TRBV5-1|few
CASSLQRDTEAFF
TGCGCCAGCAGCTTACAGAGGGACACTGAAGCTTTCTTT
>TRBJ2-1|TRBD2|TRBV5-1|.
CASSLIPRRGASGGSPTYNEQFF
TGCGCCAGCAGCTTGATCCCGCGCCGCGGGGCTAGCGGGGGGTCGCCGACCTACAATGAGCAGTTCTTC
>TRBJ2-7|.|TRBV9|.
CASSVVGSGEQYF
TGTGCCAGCAGCGTAGTAGGGAGTGGCGAGCAGTACTTC
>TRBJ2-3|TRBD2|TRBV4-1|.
CASSHTSGGADTQYF
TGCGCCAGCAGCCACACTAGCGGGGGGGCAGATACGCAGTATTTT
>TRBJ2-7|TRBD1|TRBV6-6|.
CASSPGGPGTVEQYF
TGTGCCAGCAGTCCAGGGGGCCCAGGAACCGTAGAGCAGTACTTC
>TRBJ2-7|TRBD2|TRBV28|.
CASSGLAMAYEQYF
TGTGCCAGCAGTGGACTAGCGATGGCCTACGAGCAGTACTTC
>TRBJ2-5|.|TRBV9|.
CASSVSLGETQYF
TGTGCCAGCAGCGTAAGCCTCGGAGAGACCCAGTACTTC